A single T cell receptor beta chain is shown here with its context. It has no known antigen specificity. No much larger clone exists at a distance of one base, and base qualities are not known. The sample's time point label is to be understood as: baseline before first vaccination. Vaccinee samples were obtained from the UK trials COV001 and COV002, which included a single-blind randomized controlled phase 2/3 trial of AZD1222 (ChAdOx1 nCoV-19) in healthy adults. For TCRbeta chain sequencing, PBMC samples were collected from trial participants at day 0 and at day 28 after the second dose. The sample belongs to a study of T cell responses to AZD1222 COVID-19 vaccine (dated by TCRdb to 2020 to 2022). Context from the whole study: AZD1222 recipients with second doses at about 4 weeks or about 12 weeks were pooled, because spike-specific TCR depth and breadth did not differ between schedules. TCR sequencing covered some 240 trial participants: nearly 210 given two doses of AZD1222 and 26 given two doses of MenACWY control vaccine. Trial participants were enrolled into age subgroups of 18-55, 56-69 and 70-plus years, which contained around 150, 28 and 57 TCR-sequenced participants, respectively.

The CDR3 regions of human TCRbeta chains were analyzed by immunosequencing. Per the authors' processing: Repertoire TCRs were matched against a reference library of SARS-CoV-2-specific TCRs generated with the MIRA antigen-specificity platform. Breadth was defined as the fraction of unique TCRs that were SARS-CoV-2-associated, and depth was defined as the fraction of total T cells that were SARS-CoV-2-associated. Using the MIRA data, each spike-specific TCR was mapped to the spike region that the TCR reacts to and placed in a CD4 or CD8 class. Log10-transformed breadth and depth values were compared by one-way ANOVA with Sidak's multiple comparisons tests. This is the immuneACCESS table as TCRdb keeps it, with only in-frame sequences that have V and J called. A part of the clones is gone; compared with another copy, unresolved V genes explain less than half, and the rest is unexplained. Clone size and the V and J calls come from that table; the DNA yielded D and trimming. This sample holds 95,000 to 150,000 clones; approximately 84% were observed only once. The ten largest make up around 10% of the sample.

From a lookup of the germline V gene, CDR1 and CDR2 are SGHVS and FQNEAQ. V loses 1 base of germline sequence and J loses 0 bases, and the interval between the two ends is 10 bases. Inclusive of the bounding cysteine and phenylalanine, the CDR3 is 15 residues long. CDR3 DNA is the only sequence kept; it has 45 bases, read in frame from the first base. Here is what the overall study found, with its caveats: Reportedly, close to half of the unique spike-specific TCRs recognized epitopes lying outside the regions that are mutated in the B.1.351 and B.1.1.7 variants. Because no day 14 peak-response samples were available, the repertoires could be characterized only after the peak T cell response. Participants were mostly white British and included more females than males, and it was suggested by the authors that clonal diversity may have been underestimated. The whole spike protein was spanned by vaccine-associated CD4 TCRs, and dominant responses were seen in regions 160-218 and 743-854. The 56-69-year group was small, and its depth increase did not reach significance, likely because of low power. Conclusions about previously exposed vaccinees are limited because only 6 or 7 AZD1222 recipients were SARS-CoV-2 seropositive at baseline. A significant rise in spike-specific TCR breadth and depth was observed after two AZD1222 doses relative to day 0 and relative to MenACWY recipients.

Sequences were derived from peripheral blood, sampled on day 0 of AZD1222 vaccination. The rearrangement combines TRBV7-8 with TRBJ2-7; the D gene assignment is ambiguous. This sequence originates from an adult in good health. The CDR3 region has the sequence CASSLEYGNSYEQYF. Read as DNA, the sequence is TGTGCCAGCAGCTTAGAGTACGGAAACTCCTACGAGCAGTACTTC. Supplemented by the reference TRBV7-8 and TRBJ2-7 proteins around the CDR3, the complete variable domain is GAGVSQSPRYKVAKRGQDVALRCDPISGHVSLFWYQQALGQGPEFLTYFQNEAQLDKSGLPSDRFFAERPEGSVSTLKIQRTQQEDSAVYLCASSLEYGNSYEQYFGPGTRLTVT.